The sequence of this T cell receptor beta chain was determined in a study of T cells after yellow fever vaccination. General study findings and limits: Most primary-vaccination clones recurred post-booster (roughly 96% CD4, more than 85% CD8).

The CDR3 spans 17 residues. Trimming pared 0 bases from V and 4 bases from J, leaving 13 bases between. Germline lookup yields CDR1 SGHTA and CDR2 FQGTGA. Production of TCR cDNA was by 5'RACE template switching, which also added a universal primer site and UMIs. In TCRdb, the 5' RACE reads were re-called with MiXCR into one record per CDR3 protein. The repertoire holds hundreds of thousands of distinct CDR3 sequences, with under 7.5% as singletons. On this clonotype itself: Its antigen is as yet unknown.

The starting material was PBMCs, obtained 5 days after the yellow fever booster vaccination. The chain links TRBV7-3 to TRBJ2-6; no definite D call. The clonotype comes from a man in his thirties or forties who received the YFV17D yellow fever vaccine. In DNA, the CDR3 is TGTGCCAGCAGCTTAACTTACATTCCAAGCGGGGCCAACGTCCTGACTTTC. Protein sequence: CASSLTYIPSGANVLTF.